This TCR beta chain is from a study of blood T cell repertoires in COVID-19. Background on the study: Sites across the United States, Italy and Spain contributed samples from acute and convalescent COVID-19. T cells, B-cell-depleted T cells, or PBMCs provided the cDNA or gDNA that served as material.

This clone was detected a few times. In the original workflow: The assay estimated nucleated cells by amplifying reference gene primers. The table came from immunoSEQ multiplex PCR; TCRdb's copy has only in-frame clones and leaves some out. V, J and clone size are those of that table, while D and trimming were read from the DNA. This repertoire shows approximately 34,000 clones, 81% found once; its top ten account for 2.5% to 4%. Between the trimmed V and J ends, which lost 4 bases and 1 base, there was a span of 7 bases. There are 12 residues in the CDR3. Germline assignment: CDR1 SQVTM and CDR2 ANQGSEA.

The chain is built from TRBV29-1 and TRBJ2-5; D is ambiguous. The sequenced sample was peripheral blood. The origin of this receptor is a man aged 65 to 85 with COVID-19, enrolled during active disease. The CDR3 DNA reads as TGCAGCGTTGGGGCATCCCAAGAGACCCAGTACTTC. It is translated as CSVGASQETQYF.